This TCR beta chain was recorded in a study of blood T cell repertoires in COVID-19. About the study: The origin of the acute and convalescent COVID-19 samples was the United States, Italy and Spain. From T cells, B-cell-depleted T cells, or PBMCs came the material, which was cDNA or gDNA.

Per the study methods: Amplified reference gene primers provided the basis for estimating nucleated cell counts. Sequencing used immunoSEQ multiplex PCR; TCRdb keeps in-frame clones, though not all of them. The V and J calls and clone size are taken from that table; D and trimming were inferred from the DNA. Of 250,000 to 350,000 clones listed, about nine tenths are singletons. The source is a young man with active or convalescent COVID-19. Source material: peripheral blood.

The DNA for the CDR3 is TGTGCCAGCAGCTTAGGGGTCCTAATACAAGAGACCCAGTACTTC. Amino acids: CASSLGVLIQETQYF. The chain has TRBV5-4 and TRBJ2-5; the D gene is possibly TRBD1 (5 bases). Germline CDR1 and CDR2: SGHNT and YYREEE (reference sequence). V lost 2 bases, J lost 2 bases, and 13 bases lay in between. The CDR3 consists of 15 residues.